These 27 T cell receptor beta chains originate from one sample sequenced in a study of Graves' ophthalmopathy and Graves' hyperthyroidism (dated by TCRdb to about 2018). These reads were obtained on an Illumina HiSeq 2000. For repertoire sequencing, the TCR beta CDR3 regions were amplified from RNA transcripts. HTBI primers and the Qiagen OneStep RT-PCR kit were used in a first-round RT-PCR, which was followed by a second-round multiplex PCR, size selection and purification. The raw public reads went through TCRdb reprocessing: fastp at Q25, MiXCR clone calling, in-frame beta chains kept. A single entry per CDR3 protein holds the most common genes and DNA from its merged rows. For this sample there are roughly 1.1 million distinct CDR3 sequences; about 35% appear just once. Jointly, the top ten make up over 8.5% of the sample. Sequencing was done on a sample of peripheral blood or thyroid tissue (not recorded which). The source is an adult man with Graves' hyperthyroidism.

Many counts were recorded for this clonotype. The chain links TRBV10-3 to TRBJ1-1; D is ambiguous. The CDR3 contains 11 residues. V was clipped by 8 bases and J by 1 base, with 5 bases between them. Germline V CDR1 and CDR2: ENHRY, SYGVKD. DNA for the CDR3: TGTGCCATCGGGAGGAACACTGAAGCTTTCTTT. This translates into CAIGRNTEAFF.

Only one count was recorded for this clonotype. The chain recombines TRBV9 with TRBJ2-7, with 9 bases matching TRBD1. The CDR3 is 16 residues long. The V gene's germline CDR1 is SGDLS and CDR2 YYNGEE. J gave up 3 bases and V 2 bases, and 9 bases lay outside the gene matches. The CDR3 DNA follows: TGTGCCAGCAGCGTGGGGACAGGGAAAGGGGGCTACGAGCAGTACTTC. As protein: CASSVGTGKGGYEQYF.

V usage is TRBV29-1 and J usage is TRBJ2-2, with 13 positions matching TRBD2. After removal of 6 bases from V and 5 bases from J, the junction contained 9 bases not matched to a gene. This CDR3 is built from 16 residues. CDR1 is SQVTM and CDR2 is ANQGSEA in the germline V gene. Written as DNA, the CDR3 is TGCAGCGTCTTATCCCCGGGACTAGCGGGAACCGGGGAGCTGTTTTTT. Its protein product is CSVLSPGLAGTGELFF.

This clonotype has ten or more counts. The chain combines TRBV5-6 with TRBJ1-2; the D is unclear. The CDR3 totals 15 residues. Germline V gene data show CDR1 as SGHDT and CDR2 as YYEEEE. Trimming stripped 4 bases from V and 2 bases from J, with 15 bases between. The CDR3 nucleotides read TGTGCCAGCAGCGCAGCGGGTGAAGGAAACTATGGCTACACCTTC. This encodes CASSAAGEGNYGYTF.

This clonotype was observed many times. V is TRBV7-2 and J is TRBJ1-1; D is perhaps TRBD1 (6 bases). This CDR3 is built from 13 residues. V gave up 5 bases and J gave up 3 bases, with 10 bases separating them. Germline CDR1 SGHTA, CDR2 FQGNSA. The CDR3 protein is CASSRKGDTEAFF. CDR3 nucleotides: TGTGCCAGCAGCAGGAAGGGGGACACTGAAGCTTTCTTT.

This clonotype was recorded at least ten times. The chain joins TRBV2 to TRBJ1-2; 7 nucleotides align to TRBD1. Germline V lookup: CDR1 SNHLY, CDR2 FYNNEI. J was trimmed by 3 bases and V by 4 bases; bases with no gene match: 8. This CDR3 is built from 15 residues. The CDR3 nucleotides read TGTGCCAGCAGTGTCCAGACAGGGATGGACTATGGCTACACCTTC. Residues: CASSVQTGMDYGYTF.

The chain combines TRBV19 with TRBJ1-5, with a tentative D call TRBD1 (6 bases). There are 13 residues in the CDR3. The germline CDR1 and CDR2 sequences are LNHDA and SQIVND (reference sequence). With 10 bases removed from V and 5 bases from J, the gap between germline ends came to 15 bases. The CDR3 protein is CATSDSRDQPQHF. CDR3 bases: TGTGCCACTTCGGACAGTCGAGATCAGCCCCAGCATTTT. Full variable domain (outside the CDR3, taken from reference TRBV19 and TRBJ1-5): DGGITQSPKYLFRKEGQNVTLSCEQNLNHDAMYWYRQDPGQGLRLIYYSQIVNDFQKGDIAEGYSVSREKKESFPLTVTSAQKNPTAFYLCATSDSRDQPQHFGDGTRLSIL.

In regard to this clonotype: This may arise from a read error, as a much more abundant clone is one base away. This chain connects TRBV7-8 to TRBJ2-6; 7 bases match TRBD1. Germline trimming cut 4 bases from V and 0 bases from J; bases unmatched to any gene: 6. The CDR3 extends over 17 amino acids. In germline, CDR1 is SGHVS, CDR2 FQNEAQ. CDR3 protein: CASSSGQPSSGANVLTF. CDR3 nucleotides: TGTGCCAGCAGCTCGGGACAGCCTTCCTCTGGGGCCAACGTCCTGACTTTC.

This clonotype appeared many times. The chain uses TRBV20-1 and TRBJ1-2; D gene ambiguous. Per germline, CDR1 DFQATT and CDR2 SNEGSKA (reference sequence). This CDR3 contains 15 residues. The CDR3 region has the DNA TGCAGCGATGCCCGACATGCCCATTTTAACTATGGCTACACCTTC. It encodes CSDARHAHFNYGYTF.

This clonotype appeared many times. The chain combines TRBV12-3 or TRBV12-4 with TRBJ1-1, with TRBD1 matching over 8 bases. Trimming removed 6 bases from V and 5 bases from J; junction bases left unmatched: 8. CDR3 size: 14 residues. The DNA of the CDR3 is TGTGCCAGCAGACCTGACAGGGGTGGGACTGAAGCTTTCTTT. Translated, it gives CASRPDRGGTEAFF.

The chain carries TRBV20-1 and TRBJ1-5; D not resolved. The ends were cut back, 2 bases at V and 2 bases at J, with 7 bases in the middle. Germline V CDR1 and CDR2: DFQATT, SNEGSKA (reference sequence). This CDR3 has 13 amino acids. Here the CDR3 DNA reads TGCAGTGCTAGATCGCGGGGCAATCAGCCCCAGCATTTT. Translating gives CSARSRGNQPQHF.

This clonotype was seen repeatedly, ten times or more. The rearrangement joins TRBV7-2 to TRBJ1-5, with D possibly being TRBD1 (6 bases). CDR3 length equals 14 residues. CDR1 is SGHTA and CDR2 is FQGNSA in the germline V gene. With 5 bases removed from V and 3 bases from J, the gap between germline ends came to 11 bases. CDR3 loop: CASSQGTINQPQHF. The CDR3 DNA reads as TGTGCCAGCAGCCAAGGGACAATCAATCAGCCCCAGCATTTT.

CDR3 amino acids: CSVSGQGLNTEAFF. CDR3 in DNA: TGCAGCGTCTCGGGACAAGGTTTGAACACTGAAGCTTTCTTT. This sequence joins TRBV29-1 and TRBJ1-1; weak D call: TRBD1 (6 bases). Trimming stripped 6 bases from V and 0 bases from J, with 14 bases between. Germline V gene sequence: CDR1 SQVTM, CDR2 ANQGSEA. The CDR3 spans 14 residues.

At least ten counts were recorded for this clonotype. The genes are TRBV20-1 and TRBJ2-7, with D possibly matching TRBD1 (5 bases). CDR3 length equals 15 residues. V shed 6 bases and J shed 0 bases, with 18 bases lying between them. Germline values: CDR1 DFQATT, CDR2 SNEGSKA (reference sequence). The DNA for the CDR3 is TGCAGTGCCCTGGCATTGGGGCCCAGCTCCTACGAGCAGTACTTC. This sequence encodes CSALALGPSSYEQYF.

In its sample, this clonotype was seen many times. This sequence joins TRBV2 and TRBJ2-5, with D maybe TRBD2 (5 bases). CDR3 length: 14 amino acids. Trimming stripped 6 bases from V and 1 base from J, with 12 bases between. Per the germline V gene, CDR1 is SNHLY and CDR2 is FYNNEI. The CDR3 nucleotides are TGTGCCAGCAGGGTCGGAGGCCCCCAAGAGACCCAGTACTTC. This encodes CASRVGGPQETQYF.

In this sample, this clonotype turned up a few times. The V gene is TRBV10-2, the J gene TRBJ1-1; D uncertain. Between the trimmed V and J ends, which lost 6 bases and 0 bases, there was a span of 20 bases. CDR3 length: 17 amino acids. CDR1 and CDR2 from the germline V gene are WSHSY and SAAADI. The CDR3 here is CASSQDVLSFMNTEAFF. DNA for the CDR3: TGCGCCAGCAGCCAAGATGTCTTATCGTTCATGAACACTGAAGCTTTCTTT.

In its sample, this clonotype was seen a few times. The CDR3 DNA is TGTGCCAGCAGCCAAGAGAACAGGGTTACCGGGGAGCTGTTTTTT. Protein: CASSQENRVTGELFF. This chain uses TRBV14 with TRBJ2-2, with a tentative D call TRBD1 (6 bases). Trimming took off 0 bases at V and 5 bases at J, with 10 bases between the two ends. Per the germline V gene, CDR1 is SGHDN and CDR2 is FVKESK. CDR3 length equals 15 residues.

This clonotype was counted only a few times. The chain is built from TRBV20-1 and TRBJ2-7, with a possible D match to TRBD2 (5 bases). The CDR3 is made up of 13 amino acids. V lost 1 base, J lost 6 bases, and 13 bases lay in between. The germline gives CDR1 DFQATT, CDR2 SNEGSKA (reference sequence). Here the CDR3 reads CSARAGSEGEQYF. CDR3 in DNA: TGCAGTGCTAGAGCTGGGTCTGAGGGCGAGCAGTACTTC.

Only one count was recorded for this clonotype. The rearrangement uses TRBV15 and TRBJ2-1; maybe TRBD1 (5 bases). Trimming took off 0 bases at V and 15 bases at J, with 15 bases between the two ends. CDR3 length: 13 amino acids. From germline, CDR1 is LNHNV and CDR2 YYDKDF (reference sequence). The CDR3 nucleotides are TGTGCCACCAGCAGAGATCTGCAAAGGGGTTTGTTCTTC. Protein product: CATSRDLQRGLFF.

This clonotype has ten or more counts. CDR3 region: CASSHPGGNYGYTF. Here the CDR3 DNA reads TGTGCCAGCAGCCATCCCGGGGGTAACTATGGCTACACCTTC. The chain recombines TRBV7-8 with TRBJ1-2, with a possible D match to TRBD1 (5 bases). V lost 5 bases and J 1 base, leaving 11 bases between the germline ends. The CDR3 is 14 residues long. The germline gives CDR1 SGHVS, CDR2 FQNEAQ.

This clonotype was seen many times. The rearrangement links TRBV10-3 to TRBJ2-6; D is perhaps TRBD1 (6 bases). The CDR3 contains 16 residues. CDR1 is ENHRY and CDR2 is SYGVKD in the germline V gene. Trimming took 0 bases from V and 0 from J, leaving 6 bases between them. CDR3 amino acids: CAISESGGSGANVLTF. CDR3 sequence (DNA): TGTGCCATCAGTGAGTCAGGGGGCTCTGGGGCCAACGTCCTGACTTTC.

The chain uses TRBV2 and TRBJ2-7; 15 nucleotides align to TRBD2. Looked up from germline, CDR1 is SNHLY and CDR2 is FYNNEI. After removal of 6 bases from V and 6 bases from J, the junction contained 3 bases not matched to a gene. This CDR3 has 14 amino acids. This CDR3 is CASSGLAGGFEQYF. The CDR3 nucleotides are TGTGCCAGCAGCGGACTAGCGGGAGGGTTCGAGCAGTACTTC. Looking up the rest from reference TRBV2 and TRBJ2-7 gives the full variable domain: EPEVTQTPSHQVTQMGQEVILRCVPISNHLYFYWYRQILGQKVEFLVSFYNNEISEKSEIFDDQFSVERPDGSNFTLKIRSTKLEDSAMYFCASSGLAGGFEQYFGPGTRLTVT.

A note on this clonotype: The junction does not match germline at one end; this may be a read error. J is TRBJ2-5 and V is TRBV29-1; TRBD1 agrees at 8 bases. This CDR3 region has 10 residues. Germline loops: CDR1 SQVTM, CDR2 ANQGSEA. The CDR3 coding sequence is TGCAGCGTTTTGGACAGGGCCAGTAGCTTC. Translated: CSVLDRASSF.

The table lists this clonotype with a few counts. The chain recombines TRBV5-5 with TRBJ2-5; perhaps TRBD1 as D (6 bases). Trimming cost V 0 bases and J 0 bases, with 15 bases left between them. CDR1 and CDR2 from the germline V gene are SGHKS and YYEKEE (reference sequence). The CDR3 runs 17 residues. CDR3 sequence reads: CASSLARGTPHQETQYF. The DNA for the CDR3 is TGTGCCAGCAGCTTGGCCAGGGGTACACCACACCAAGAGACCCAGTACTTC.

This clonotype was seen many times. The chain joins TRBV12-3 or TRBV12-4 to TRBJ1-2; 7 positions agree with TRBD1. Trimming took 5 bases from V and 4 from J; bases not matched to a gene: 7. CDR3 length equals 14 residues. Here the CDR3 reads CASSPTGAVYGYTF. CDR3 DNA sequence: TGTGCCAGCAGTCCAACAGGGGCAGTCTATGGCTACACCTTC.

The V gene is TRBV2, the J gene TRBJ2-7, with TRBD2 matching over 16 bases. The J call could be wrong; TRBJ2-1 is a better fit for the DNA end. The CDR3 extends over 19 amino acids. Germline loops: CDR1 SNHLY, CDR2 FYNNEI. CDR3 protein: CASRAPGTSGGGTYNEQFF. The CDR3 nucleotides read TGTGCCAGCAGGGCCCCCGGGACTAGCGGGGGGGGGACCTACAATGAGCAGTTCTTC.

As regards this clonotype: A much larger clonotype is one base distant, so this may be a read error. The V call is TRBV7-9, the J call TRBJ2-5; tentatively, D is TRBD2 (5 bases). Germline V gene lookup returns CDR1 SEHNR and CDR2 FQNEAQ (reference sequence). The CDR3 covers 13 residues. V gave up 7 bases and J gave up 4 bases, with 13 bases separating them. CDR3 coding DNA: TGTGCCAGCAACTTGAGGGAAATAGAGACCCAGTACTTC. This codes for CASNLREIETQYF.